The text below deals with one T cell receptor (beta chain). Sequencing was performed with immunoSEQ multiplex PCR; in TCRdb, only in-frame clones are kept and a portion is missing. The sample has 2,500,000 or so clones, around 90% seen once. This sample was taken from a study of shared clonotypes between healthy human individuals. Study information: CD4 naive and CD4 memory each took three plates per donor, while CD8 naive took two and CD8 memory one.

This CDR3 spans 16 amino acids. Germline CDR1 reads LGHNA; CDR2 reads YNFKEQ. Trimming stripped 0 bases from V and 9 bases from J, with 21 bases between. Nashville, Tennessee was home to all donors, each a Caucasian adult. The sequencing input was naive CD4+ T cells from PBMCs. Subset meaning: CD45RA+ positively selected. The V and J genes are TRBV4-2 and TRBJ2-7; D uncertain. This TCR came from a man in his late teens or twenties in good health. Some clones in this sample may be carry-over from other donors' samples. The CDR3 nucleotides read TGTGCCAGCAGCCAAGAAGGAGCAAGGCAGGCTTCCGCGCAGTACTTC. Residues: CASSQEGARQASAQYF.